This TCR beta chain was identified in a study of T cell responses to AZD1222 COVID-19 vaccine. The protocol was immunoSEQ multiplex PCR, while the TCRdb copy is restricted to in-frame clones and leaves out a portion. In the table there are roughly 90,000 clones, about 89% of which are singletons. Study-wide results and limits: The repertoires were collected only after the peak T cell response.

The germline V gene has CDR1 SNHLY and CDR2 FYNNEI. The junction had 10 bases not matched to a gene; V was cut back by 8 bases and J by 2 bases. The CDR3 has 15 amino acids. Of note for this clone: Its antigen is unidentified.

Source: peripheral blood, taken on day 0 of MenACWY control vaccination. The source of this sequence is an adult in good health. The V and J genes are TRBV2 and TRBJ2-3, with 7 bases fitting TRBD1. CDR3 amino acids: CASGADRVDTDTQYF. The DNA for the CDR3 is TGTGCCAGCGGGGCCGACAGGGTCGACACAGATACGCAGTATTTT.